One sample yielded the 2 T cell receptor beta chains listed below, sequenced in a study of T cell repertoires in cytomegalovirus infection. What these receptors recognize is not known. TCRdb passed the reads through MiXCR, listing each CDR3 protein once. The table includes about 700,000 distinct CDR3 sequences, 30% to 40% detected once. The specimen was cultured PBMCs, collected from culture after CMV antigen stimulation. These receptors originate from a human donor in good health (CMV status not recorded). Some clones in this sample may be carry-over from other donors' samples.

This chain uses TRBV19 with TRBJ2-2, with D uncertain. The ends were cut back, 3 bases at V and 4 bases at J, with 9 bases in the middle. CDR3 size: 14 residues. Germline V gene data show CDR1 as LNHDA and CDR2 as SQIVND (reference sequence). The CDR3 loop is CASSIFGVTGELFF. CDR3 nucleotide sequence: TGTGCCAGTAGTATCTTTGGGGTCACCGGGGAGCTGTTTTTT.

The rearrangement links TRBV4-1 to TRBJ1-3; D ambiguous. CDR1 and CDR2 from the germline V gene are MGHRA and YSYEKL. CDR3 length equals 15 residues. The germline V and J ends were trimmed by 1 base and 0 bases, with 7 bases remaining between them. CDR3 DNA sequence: TGCGCCAGCAGCCAAGTCTCGGTCTCTGGAAACACCATATATTTT. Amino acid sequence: CASSQVSVSGNTIYF.